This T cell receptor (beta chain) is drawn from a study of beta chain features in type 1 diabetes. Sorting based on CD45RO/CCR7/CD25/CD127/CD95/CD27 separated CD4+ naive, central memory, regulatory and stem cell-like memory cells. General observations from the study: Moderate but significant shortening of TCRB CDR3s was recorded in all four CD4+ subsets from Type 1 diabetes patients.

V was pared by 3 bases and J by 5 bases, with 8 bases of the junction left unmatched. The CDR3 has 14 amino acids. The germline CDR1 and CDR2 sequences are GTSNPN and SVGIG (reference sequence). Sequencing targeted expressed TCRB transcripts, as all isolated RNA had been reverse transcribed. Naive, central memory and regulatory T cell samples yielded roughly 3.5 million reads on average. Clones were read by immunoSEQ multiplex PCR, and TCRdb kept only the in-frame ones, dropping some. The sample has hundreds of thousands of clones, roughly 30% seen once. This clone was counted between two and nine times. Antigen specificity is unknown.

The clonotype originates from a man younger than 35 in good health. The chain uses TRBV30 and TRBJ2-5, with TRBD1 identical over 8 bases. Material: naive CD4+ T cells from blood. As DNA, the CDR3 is TGTGCCTGGAGCGCGGACAGGGTTGTCGAGACCCAGTACTTC. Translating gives CAWSADRVVETQYF.